This T cell receptor (beta chain) was identified in a study of T cell clones after liver transplantation (dated by TCRdb to about 2019). A note on the overall study: The samples were obtained from ITN030ST, a randomized trial that attempted immunosuppression withdrawal within 2 years after liver transplantation. The studied cohort comprised 8 liver transplant recipients, 3 classified as tolerant and 5 as non-tolerant. To count as tolerant, a recipient had to stay completely off immunosuppression for at least one year without liver enzymes climbing beyond twice the upper limit of normal. Donor-reactive T cell clones were identified using TCRbeta sequencing after a pre-transplant mixed lymphocyte reaction and were then followed in post-transplant blood. Until randomization at 12-24 months post-transplant, subjects were given standard immunosuppression, with no induction therapy. Three of the eight recipients were HCV-positive; the others were transplanted for non-autoimmune, non-viral indications. Blood samples were collected pre-transplant, pre-randomization before withdrawal, and post-randomization after either full withdrawal or failed withdrawal. Third party-reactive TCRbeta sequences from pre-transplant MLRs were also identified as an antigen-independent comparator for donor-reactive sequences. Paper-wide results and their limitations: Without allograft tissue specimens, donor-reactive T cells may have migrated into the graft rather than being deleted. Because of small, heterogeneous patient numbers and non-standardized post-transplant time points, the conclusions were only preliminary. Once repertoire turnover was taken into account, donor-reactive detection showed a significant reduction for CD4 in 7 of 8 subjects and for CD8 in 8 of 8. In 5 of 8 subjects, regardless of tolerance or HCV status, circulating donor-reactive CD4 TCRbeta sequences dropped significantly post-transplant. A greater decline was seen for donor-reactive sequences than for third party-reactive sequences, suggesting partial antigen-specific deletion unrelated to withdrawal success. Low numbers of available donor cells limited the measurable donor-reactive repertoire in two subjects.

Using immunoSEQ, frozen genomic DNA was subjected to high-throughput TCRbeta CDR3 sequencing, a process that included PCR amplification, mapping, bias correction and internal controls. For the original study's pipeline: Productive rearrangements were retained, and unique TCRbeta sequences were defined by the CDR3 nucleotide sequence together with the V and J gene. Donor-reactive sequences required at least 5-fold expansion in CFSE-low cells versus unstimulated pre-transplant cells and at least 0.01% frequency. To ensure at least 90% detection power, minimum frequency thresholds were set for each subject based on that subject's lowest-template unstimulated sample. Jensen-Shannon divergence between the top 1000 TCRbeta sequences post-transplant and pre-transplant was used to measure repertoire turnover. Changes in detection of donor-reactive sequences were assessed with two-sided Fisher's exact tests. TCRdb took this table from immuneACCESS and kept in-frame rearrangements with V and J called. Such tables lack part of the clones; where checked against another copy, unresolved V genes explain under half of the gap, and the rest is unexplained. The V and J calls and clone size come from that table; D and trimming were worked out from the DNA. This sample lists more than 7,000 clones; approximately 80% were detected once. Roughly 52% of the sample is held by the ten biggest clonotypes.

The sample holds a few counts of this clone. The clone's antigen remains unknown. Per-base qualities were not stored, and no clone one base away is much larger. Unstimulated PBMCs, after thawing, were stained for CD3, CD4 and CD8 and then FACS-sorted into CD3+CD4+ and CD3+CD8+ populations. Each of the 8 studied subjects was randomized to immunosuppression withdrawal. The Qiagen DNeasy Blood and Tissue Kit was used to isolate genomic DNA. The germline V end is reduced by 6 bases and the J end by 3 bases; junction bases left unmatched: 7. Reading the germline V gene (reference sequence) gives CDR1 LNHDA and CDR2 SQIVND. The CDR3 measures 15 amino acids from cysteine to phenylalanine. Just the 45-base CDR3 DNA is kept, in frame starting at base 1.

This clonotype was obtained from a human patient who received a liver transplant. Some T cells may derive from the graft donor when a transplant has been performed. The chain uses TRBV19 and TRBJ2-2; TRBD2 aligns with 7 central bases. The sample consisted of CD8+ T cells from blood, taken at the 22-month timepoint. The nucleotides read TGTGCCAGTAGGGTTGGGCTAGCGGACACCGGGGAGCTGTTTTTT. The encoded protein is CASRVGLADTGELFF.